The source of this T cell receptor (beta chain) is a study of cytomegalovirus exposure and HLA in healthy donors (dated by TCRdb to 2016 to 2017). For the wider study: An earlier analysis of roughly 610 of the donors reported approximately 300 Gb of sequence data and 95 million to 130 million unique TCR beta sequences obtained from around 180 million T cells. An early release covering over 500 HLA-typed donors comprised 250 to 350 gigabases of sequencing data and around 86 million unique TCR sequences. The genetic ancestry cluster associated with self-reported Caucasian donors included 81% of the roughly 400 genotyped donors. The study was designed to test whether signatures of past pathogen exposure could be identified by cataloging public T cell receptors. The study used immunosequencing to profile the T cell repertoires of 666 subjects and linked those repertoires to cytomegalovirus serostatus. Along with the roughly 700-subject first cohort, a separate validation cohort of 120 different subjects was used. To predict cytomegalovirus infection status, the study combined high-throughput TCR immunosequencing, statistical association of individual TCRs with disease status, and machine learning. A later analysis re-analyzed previously published TCR beta repertoires from hundreds of donors and added high-resolution HLA genotyping to study TCR occurrence patterns. Rather than using new phenotypic data, the later analysis identified candidate immune exposures from TCR beta sequences and from how often those sequences occurred across donors. An earlier analysis of 500 to 750 of the donors applied high-throughput TCR beta sequencing to assess whether each TCR beta V gene segment acted as functional or pseudogenic. Alongside the repertoire data, information on donor age, sex, ethnicity and CMV serostatus was compiled. A later genetic analysis used genome-wide SNP genotypes for about three fifths of the 666 donors, treating that subset as a discovery cohort. Every repertoire in the discovery cohort had been generated on one and the same sequencing platform. HLA typing included class I and class II loci at four-digit resolution. Typing coverage varied by locus: 629-630 donors for A, B, C, DRB1 and DQB1; approximately 560 for DQA1; more than 600 for DPA1; approximately 470 for DPB1. Roughly five DR-DQ haplotypes were treated as single units for association and clustering because of strong linkage in the cohort. On average, about 240,000 unique TCR beta nucleotide sequences were sequenced per donor among some 420 genotyped donors of the cohort, with about 19% of those sequences being non-productive. Broader findings and caveats from the paper: In an earlier analysis of more than 450 of the donors, most TCR beta V segments were observed in productive rearrangements about 87% or about 30% of the time, broadly matching IMGT annotations. In a later analysis, HLA-associated TCR beta chains showed more clonal expansion and lower generation probabilities than non-associated chains that were equally common. A later analysis found that TCR association rates varied across HLA loci, with DRB1 alleles showing the most associated TCRs and HLA-C alleles the fewest. Assigning TCR associations to individual alleles was difficult when HLA alleles, especially DR and DQ, strongly co-occurred. An association between a missense DCLRE1C variant and V-gene and J-gene trimming of TCR beta chains was found in a later genetic analysis and replicated in an independent cohort. It was suggested by the authors that the approach could potentially be generalized to other disease states and immunological phenotypes. Across donors, most TCR sequences were observed very rarely, whereas some public TCRs were present in many individuals. The classifier was reported to diagnose cytomegalovirus status with high specificity and sensitivity in both the original and validation cohorts. The sequencing pipeline was judged likely to have produced a cluster of highly shared sequence variants as a technical artifact. Roughly uniform sequencing depth across donors was assumed in presence/absence analyses, although this assumption may not hold. Three of the identified cytomegalovirus-associated TCR beta chains were confirmed in vitro to be specific for cytomegalovirus antigens. The cohort was sequenced for TCR beta chains only, and without alpha or paired-chain data the features that could be detected were limited. Because counts were too low, roughly 18 rarely observed V segments, including chromosome 9 orphons, were left out of the earlier analysis of a few hundred of the donors. Because HLA typing was unavailable for some donors at each locus, only the typed subset was used in association tests. A further reported finding was that TCR beta sequences accurately predicted the HLA-A and HLA-B alleles for most subjects in the first cohort. CMV serostatus was the only immune exposure information available for the cohort. The study listed around 160 TCR beta chains as associated with cytomegalovirus. Linkage disequilibrium might explain the correlated functional status among segregating V segments, but an unknown experimental factor could not be ruled out. In a later analysis, most CMV-associated TCR beta chains were found to appear HLA-restricted, with HLA associations seemingly driven largely by CMV exposure. According to a later genetic analysis, donors in an Asian-associated ancestry cluster had fewer N-insertions in productive TCRs than the roughly 670-donor mean. Specific HLA alleles were associated with roughly 16,000 TCR beta sequences at a false discovery rate of 0.05 in a later analysis. According to a later analysis, parvovirus B19, influenza, CMV and Epstein-Barr virus appeared linked to several top co-occurrence clusters.

The cohort was made up of roughly 670 healthy bone marrow donors. At the time of sampling, all cohort members were nominally healthy, though unrecorded immune exposures were likely present. The donor was CMV seronegative and belonged to the group of around 350 seronegative cohort members. A peripheral blood sample was collected from each donor, and TCR beta sequencing was performed on peripheral blood mononuclear cells. Genomic DNA was extracted from the blood cell samples with the Qiagen DNeasy Blood Extraction Kit. Receptor amplification or capture employed the immunoSEQ multiplex PCR assay. A mixture of 60 forward primers for TCR Vbeta segments and 13 reverse primers for TCR Jbeta segments was used in the multiplex PCR. Amplification of the CDR3 region of rearranged TCR beta genes was performed with a multiplex PCR assay on genomic DNA. The Illumina HiSeq System was used to sequence the amplified TCR beta libraries as 87-base-pair reads. As for the original processing: A later analysis tallied about 77 million unique TCR beta chains across the 650 to 750 repertoires, and roughly 11 million of those chains were shared by two or more donors. To remove PCR and sequencing errors, raw reads were error-corrected and collapsed into unique sequences using a nearest-neighbor algorithm that merged closely related sequences. Alignment of CDR3 sequences to IMGT reference sequences was used to assign V, D and J gene segments. Each retained sequence needed at least a six-nucleotide match to both a V gene segment and a J gene segment. Rearrangements were called productive when the CDR3 lacked stop codons and stayed in frame with V and J; all others were non-productive. Following IMGT convention, CDR3 was defined as the stretch from the second conserved V-encoded cysteine to the conserved J-encoded phenylalanine. The earlier analysis of roughly 590 of the donors excluded sequences that lacked an unambiguous match to a single V gene segment. An earlier analysis of several hundred of the donors classified V segments as functional when productive rearrangements were above 56.7% and as segregating when the standard deviation between donors was above 5%. A statistical classification framework was built for diagnosing cytomegalovirus status from the catalog of TCR beta chain sequences. V and J gene assignment, in a later analysis, came from comparing TCR nucleotide sequences with IMGT/GENE-DB human TR gene sequences. A later analysis assigned CDR3 sequences and most-parsimonious VDJ recombination scenarios with the TCRdist pipeline. In a later analysis, each TCR beta chain was defined by its CDR3 amino acid sequence together with its V-gene family, and reads lacking a unique V-gene family were excluded. In a later analysis, 550 to 650 highly shared, low-generation-probability nucleotide sequences were removed to address suspected cross-contamination and a sequencing artifact. In a later analysis, a clonal expansion index was calculated for each public chain from normalized within-repertoire ranks of inferred template counts. In a later analysis, generation probabilities were computed using a VDJ recombination model fitted to out-of-frame rearrangements, and the results were checked against IGoR. In a later analysis, hypergeometric tests were used to score TCR-TCR, TCR-HLA and TCR-CMV co-occurrence, with a repertoire-size bias correction applied to TCR pairs. False discovery rates were estimated in a later analysis by permuting HLA or CMV assignments 20 times. In a later analysis, co-occurring TCRs were grouped using DBSCAN, with TCRdist sequence similarity added in when clustering inside HLA-allele-positive subsets. For co-occurrence clustering, repertoires with fewer than 30,000 or more than 120,000 public chains were excluded, along with roughly 5 repertoires with anomalous nucleotide sharing. The clones in this table, taken by TCRdb from immuneACCESS, are in-frame only. Not every clone is retained; where verified, under half of the shortfall comes from an unresolved V gene, and the cause of the rest is unknown. The V and J calls and clone size were taken over from that table, and D and trimming were inferred from the DNA. The table for this sample lists tens of thousands of clones; approximately 78% of them were counted only once. 2.5% to 3.5% of the sample comes from the top ten.

Note on this clone: The specificity of this receptor is unknown. No base qualities exist here, and no much larger clone lies one base off it.

This sequence originates from a woman in her 30s in good health and CMV-seronegative. The source material was PBMCs.

The CDR3 is CASSSGPQGAETQYF. At the DNA level, the sequence is TGTGCCAGCAGCTCCGGTCCCCAGGGTGCGGAGACCCAGTACTTC. The chain joins TRBV5-8 to TRBJ2-5; matching of 5 bases hints at TRBD1 as the D gene. From its cysteine to its phenylalanine, the CDR3 spans 15 amino acids. The sequence is cut down to CDR3 DNA, 45 bases in frame from base 1. V is clipped by 3 bases and J by 5 bases, and the sequence between their germline boundaries is 17 bases long. In the germline V gene, CDR1 corresponds to SGHTS and CDR2 to YDEGEE.